The clone carrying this TCR beta chain occurred once. The data are from a study of blood T cell repertoires in COVID-19. Across the study: The United States, Italy and Spain supplied acute and convalescent COVID-19 samples. T cells, B-cell-depleted T cells, or PBMCs provided the cDNA or gDNA that served as material.

The assay was immunoSEQ multiplex PCR, and TCRdb's table has in-frame clones only and misses some. The repertoire has approximately 90,000 clones, roughly 84% of them found once; the top ten carry around 25%. The CDR3 has 13 amino acids. Germline V gene sequence: CDR1 SGHAT, CDR2 FQDESV (reference sequence). Trimming removed 7 bases from V and 0 bases from J, with 9 bases in between. Sequences were obtained from peripheral blood. This clonotype originated in a man aged 55-75 years with acute or convalescent COVID-19. J is TRBJ1-1 and V is TRBV11-1; no reliable D call. CDR3 sequence reads: CASKFNMNTEAFF. For the CDR3, the DNA is TGTGCCAGCAAGTTTAACATGAACACTGAAGCTTTCTTT.